The next 22 T cell receptor beta chains were all read from a single sample in a study of blood T cell repertoires in COVID-19. The table came from immunoSEQ multiplex PCR; TCRdb's copy has only in-frame clones and leaves some out. The table records a few hundred thousand clones, over 65% of them present only once. Sequences were obtained from peripheral blood. The receptors shown here come from a man between 60 and 75 years old who had recovered from COVID-19.

With regard to this clone: Other DNA variants within this sample encode the same CDR3. V and J are TRBV27 and TRBJ1-2; 7 nucleotides align to TRBD1. CDR1 MNHEY and CDR2 SMNVEV come from the germline V gene (reference sequence). The CDR3 consists of 11 residues. V shed 9 bases and J 5 bases; nucleotides not matched to a gene: 3. DNA of the CDR3: TGTGCCAGTTCCAGGGGGTATGGCTACACCTTC. Translation gives CASSRGYGYTF.

The chain carries TRBV6-5 and TRBJ2-2; the D is unclear. V was shortened by 7 bases and J by 4 bases, with 10 bases between the two germline ends. This CDR3 contains 13 residues. Germline V gene sequence: CDR1 MNHEY, CDR2 SVGAGI. CDR3 DNA sequence: TGTGCCAGCACCTTAGATTCCACCGGGGAGCTGTTTTTT. Protein product: CASTLDSTGELFF.

The chain links TRBV7-3 to TRBJ1-2; TRBD1 matches at 9 bases. The V segment lost 1 base and the J segment 8 bases; nucleotides outside the gene matches: 8. CDR3 size: 15 residues. Per germline, CDR1 SGHTA and CDR2 FQGTGA. The CDR3: CASSLSRDRVGGYTF. In DNA form, the CDR3 reads TGTGCCAGCAGCTTAAGCCGGGACAGGGTGGGCGGCTACACCTTC. The full variable domain, completed using reference TRBV7-3 and TRBJ1-2, is GAGVSQTPSNKVTEKGKYVELRCDPISGHTALYWYRQSLGQGPEFLIYFQGTGAADDSGLPNDRFFAVRPEGSVSTLKIQRTERGDSAVYLCASSLSRDRVGGYTFGSGTRLTVV.

The CDR3 is CSASLRGTNEKLFF. The CDR3 bases are TGCAGTGCTAGTCTTAGGGGCACTAATGAAAAACTGTTTTTT. The chain carries TRBV20-1 and TRBJ1-4; D possibly corresponds to TRBD1 (5 bases). This CDR3 region has 14 residues. In germline, CDR1 is DFQATT, CDR2 SNEGSKA (reference sequence). The ends were cut back, 3 bases at V and 2 bases at J, with 10 bases in the middle.

The chain couples TRBV1 to TRBJ2-1; the DNA was not compared with TRBD2, the D call given in the table. TRBV1 is recorded as a pseudogene. This CDR3 region has 17 residues. The CDR3 region has the DNA TGCACCAGCAGCCAAGATTGGCAGGGACTACAGAACAATGAGCAGTTCTTC. As protein: CTSSQDWQGLQNNEQFF.

The V and J genes are TRBV3-1 (or the pseudogene TRBV3-2) and TRBJ2-2; 7 bases fit TRBD2. Germline-derived CDR1 and CDR2 are LGHDT and YNNKEL (reference sequence). This CDR3 is 16 amino acids long. V lost 3 bases to trimming and J lost 5 bases; unmatched junction nucleotides: 9. DNA of the CDR3: TGTGCCAGCAGCCATTGGGGAGGGAAGCGGACCGGGGAGCTGTTTTTT. Amino acid sequence: CASSHWGGKRTGELFF.

This chain connects TRBV19 to TRBJ2-1, with D possibly being TRBD1 (6 bases). The CDR3 has 15 amino acids. Germline CDR1 and CDR2: LNHDA and SQIVND (reference sequence). Between the trimmed V and J ends, which lost 10 bases and 0 bases, there was a span of 16 bases. In DNA, the CDR3 is TGTGCCAATAACAACAGGGCTTTCTCCTACAATGAGCAGTTCTTC. Amino acid sequence: CANNNRAFSYNEQFF.

The gene calls are TRBV7-2 and TRBJ2-3; D possibly corresponds to TRBD2 (6 bases). The germline gives CDR1 SGHTA, CDR2 FQGNSA. This CDR3 spans 15 amino acids. V was cut by 4 bases and J by 0 bases, with 11 bases left in between. The CDR3 bases are TGTGCCAGCAGCTCGTTAGCGGTTAGCACAGATACGCAGTATTTT. This codes for CASSSLAVSTDTQYF.

CDR3 bases: TGTGCCAGCAGCCCTAACAGACGGATCTACGAGCAGTACTTC. Amino acids: CASSPNRRIYEQYF. This chain connects TRBV5-6 to TRBJ2-7; D gene ambiguous. The V and J ends lost 4 bases and 3 bases respectively, with 14 bases between them. Per the germline V gene, CDR1 is SGHDT and CDR2 is YYEEEE. The CDR3 consists of 14 residues.

This clone has more than one count but fewer than ten. The genes are TRBV11-2 and TRBJ2-3; TRBD2 is a possible D gene (6 bases). V lost 5 bases, J lost 2 bases, and 20 bases lay in between. The CDR3 contains 17 residues. Per germline, CDR1 SGHAT and CDR2 FQNNGV. CDR3 in amino acids: CASSLYPSADPTDTQYF. The CDR3 nucleotides are TGTGCCAGCAGCCTCTACCCTAGCGCGGACCCCACAGATACGCAGTATTTT.

The V and J genes are TRBV7-2 and TRBJ2-1, with TRBD1 identical over 7 bases. Germline loops: CDR1 SGHTA, CDR2 FQGNSA. The CDR3 runs 15 residues. V lost 4 bases to trimming and J lost 1 base; unmatched junction nucleotides: 4. As DNA, the CDR3 is TGTGCCAGCAGCTCCGACAGGGCTTCCTACAATGAGCAGTTCTTC. Residues: CASSSDRASYNEQFF.

The chain carries TRBV4-1 and TRBJ2-1; a possible D gene is TRBD1 (5 bases). Germline assignment: CDR1 MGHRA and CDR2 YSYEKL. The length of the CDR3 is 16 residues. The germline V and J ends were trimmed by 1 base and 0 bases, with 10 bases remaining between them. In nucleotides, the CDR3 is TGCGCCAGCAGCCAAGTGGACATTCTCTCCTACAATGAGCAGTTCTTC. It encodes CASSQVDILSYNEQFF.

The chain couples TRBV7-9 to TRBJ2-2; 9 nucleotides agree with TRBD2. CDR1 is SEHNR and CDR2 is FQNEAQ in the germline V gene (reference sequence). The CDR3 is 16 residues long. The V and J ends lost 5 bases and 1 base, in that order; junction bases with no gene match: 5. This chain's CDR3 is CASSLQAGGNTGELFF. The CDR3 region has the DNA TGTGCCAGCAGCCTTCAAGCGGGAGGGAACACCGGGGAGCTGTTTTTT.

This clone is a singleton in its sample. This chain links TRBV6-1 with TRBJ1-1, with D possibly being TRBD1 (5 bases). Germline V gene lookup returns CDR1 MNHNS and CDR2 SASEGT. V lost 2 bases to trimming and J lost 1 base, with 11 bases between them. CDR3 length: 15 amino acids. The CDR3 bases are TGTGCCAGCAGTGAACCCCAGGGTCCGAACACTGAAGCTTTCTTT. Protein: CASSEPQGPNTEAFF.

V usage is TRBV7-2 and J usage is TRBJ2-3, with TRBD1 matching over 9 bases. Germline-derived CDR1 and CDR2 are SGHTA and FQGNSA. V lost 6 bases to trimming and J lost 4 bases; unmatched junction nucleotides: 5. The CDR3 runs to 14 residues. The CDR3 protein is CASRPRQGADTQYF. CDR3 bases: TGTGCCAGCAGACCGCGACAGGGGGCAGATACGCAGTATTTT.

The chain employs TRBV15 and TRBJ2-5, with D perhaps TRBD1 (6 bases). Trimming took off 1 base at V and 4 bases at J, with 16 bases between the two ends. The length of the CDR3 is 16 residues. The germline gives CDR1 LNHNV, CDR2 YYDKDF (reference sequence). The DNA for the CDR3 is TGTGCCACCAGCAGAGGGATGTTTGAGGGGGTAGAGACCCAGTACTTC. Its translation: CATSRGMFEGVETQYF. Drawing the rest from reference TRBV15 and TRBJ2-5, the complete variable domain is DAMVIQNPRYQVTQFGKPVTLSCSQTLNHNVMYWYQQKSSQAPKLLFHYYDKDFNNEADTPDNFQSRRPNTSFCFLDIRSPGLGDTAMYLCATSRGMFEGVETQYFGPGTRLLVL.

V is TRBV11-1 and J is TRBJ2-5; D is unclear. The CDR3 contains 16 residues. The germline gives CDR1 SGHAT, CDR2 FQDESV (reference sequence). V gave up 3 bases and J gave up 1 base, with 15 bases separating them. CDR3 residues: CASSFGQAGLQETQYF. The CDR3 coding sequence is TGTGCCAGCAGCTTCGGTCAGGCAGGTCTCCAAGAGACCCAGTACTTC.

The sample holds one count of this clone. V is TRBV7-2 and J is TRBJ1-3; D not resolved. V was clipped by 4 bases and J by 0 bases, with 10 bases between them. The CDR3 covers 15 residues. The germline V gene has CDR1 SGHTA and CDR2 FQGNSA. The CDR3 loop is CASSWGGGSGNTIYF. In DNA, the CDR3 is TGTGCCAGCAGCTGGGGTGGAGGCTCTGGAAACACCATATATTTT. Full variable domain (rest looked up from reference TRBV7-2 and TRBJ1-3): GAGVSQSPSNKVTEKGKDVELRCDPISGHTALYWYRQSLGQGLEFLIYFQGNSAPDKSGLPSDRFSAERTGGSVSTLTIQRTQQEDSAVYLCASSWGGGSGNTIYFGEGSWLTVV.

This sequence joins TRBV9 and TRBJ2-1; 12 bases are shared with TRBD2. The CDR3 consists of 16 residues. CDR1 is SGDLS, CDR2 YYNGEE, per germline. V shed 3 bases, J shed 4 bases, and the junction held 5 bases outside the gene matches. CDR3 loop: CASSAGTSGSYNEQFF. The DNA for the CDR3 is TGTGCCAGCAGCGCCGGGACTAGCGGGTCATACAATGAGCAGTTCTTC.

The chain couples TRBV18 to TRBJ2-2, with a possible D match to TRBD1 (5 bases). V lost 2 bases, J lost 8 bases, and 12 bases lay in between. CDR1 and CDR2 (germline): KGHSH, LQKENI. The CDR3 length is 14 residues. The CDR3 sequence: CASSPDPGQGELFF. The CDR3 nucleotides read TGTGCCAGCTCACCAGATCCAGGACAAGGGGAGCTGTTTTTT.

The V gene is TRBV18, the J gene TRBJ2-6; no clear D. The germline V and J ends were trimmed by 6 bases and 4 bases, with 13 bases remaining between them. The length of the CDR3 is 15 residues. CDR1 is KGHSH and CDR2 is LQKENI in the germline V gene. The CDR3 sequence is CASSPRLGGANVLTF. The CDR3 DNA reads TGTGCCAGCTCTCCCAGGCTTGGGGGGGCCAACGTCCTGACTTTC. Full variable domain (rest looked up from reference TRBV18 and TRBJ2-6): NAGVMQNPRHLVRRRGQEARLRCSPMKGHSHVYWYRQLPEEGLKFMVYLQKENIIDESGMPKERFSAEFPKEGPSILRIQQVVRGDSAAYFCASSPRLGGANVLTFGAGSRLTVL.

The V gene is TRBV7-2, the J gene TRBJ2-1, with 10 positions matching TRBD2. CDR1 and CDR2 from the germline V gene are SGHTA and FQGNSA. V lost 5 bases, J lost 4 bases, and 8 bases stayed unmatched. This CDR3 region has 16 residues. In DNA form, the CDR3 reads TGTGCCAGCAGCCCCAAACTAGCGGGGTCTTACAATGAGCAGTTCTTC. Translation: CASSPKLAGSYNEQFF.